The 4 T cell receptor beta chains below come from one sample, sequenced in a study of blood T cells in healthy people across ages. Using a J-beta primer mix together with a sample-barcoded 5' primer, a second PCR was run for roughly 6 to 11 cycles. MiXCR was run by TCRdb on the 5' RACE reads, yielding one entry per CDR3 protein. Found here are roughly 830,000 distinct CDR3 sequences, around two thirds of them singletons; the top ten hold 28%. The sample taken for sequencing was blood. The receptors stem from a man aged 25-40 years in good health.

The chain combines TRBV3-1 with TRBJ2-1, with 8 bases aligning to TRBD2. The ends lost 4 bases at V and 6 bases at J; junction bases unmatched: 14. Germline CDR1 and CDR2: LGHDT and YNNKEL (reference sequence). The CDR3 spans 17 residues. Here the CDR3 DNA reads TGTGCCAGCAGCCCTGTCGCCGGGGGGGCCGTTCGCAATGAGCAGTTCTTC. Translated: CASSPVAGGAVRNEQFF.

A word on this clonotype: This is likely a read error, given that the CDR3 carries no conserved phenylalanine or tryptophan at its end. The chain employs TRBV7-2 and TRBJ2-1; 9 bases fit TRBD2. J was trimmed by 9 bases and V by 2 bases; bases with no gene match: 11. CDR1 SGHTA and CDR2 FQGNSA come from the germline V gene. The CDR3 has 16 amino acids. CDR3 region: CASSLSGGRGLGEQFL. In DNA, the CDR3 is TGTGCCAGCAGCTTAAGCGGGGGGCGGGGTTTGGGTGAGCAGTTCTTA.

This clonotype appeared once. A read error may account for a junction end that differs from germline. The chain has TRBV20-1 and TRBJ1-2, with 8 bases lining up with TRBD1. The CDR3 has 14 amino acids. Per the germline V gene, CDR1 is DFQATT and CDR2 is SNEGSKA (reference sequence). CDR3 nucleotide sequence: TGCAGTGCTTGGGGACAGGAAATTAACTATGGTTACACCTTC. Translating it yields CSAWGQEINYGYTF.

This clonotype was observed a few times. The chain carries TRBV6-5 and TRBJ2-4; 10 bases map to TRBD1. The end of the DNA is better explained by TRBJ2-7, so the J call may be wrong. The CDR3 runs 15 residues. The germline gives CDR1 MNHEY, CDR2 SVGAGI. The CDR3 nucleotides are TGTGCCAGCAGAGCCGGACAGGGGGACGTACACGAGCAGTACTTC. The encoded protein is CASRAGQGDVHEQYF.